A selection of T cell receptor beta chains follows, all from one sample in a study of control samples from healthy donors and cancer patients. Repertoires were generated with immunoSEQ multiplex PCR, while TCRdb's copy carries only in-frame clones and drops some. The sample has 100,000 to 150,000 clones, roughly 92% seen once. Sample: blood. Source of these receptors: a man aged 18 to 29 in good health. Each CDR3 is given with its conserved first and last residue. D genes are given only for firm matches. Where a row states a size, it is once, few, many or the class of an expanded clone; other rows omit it.

abundance: .; v_gene: TRBV7-9; j_gene: TRBJ2-7; d_gene: .; CDR3aa: CASSLSRDTYEQYF; CDR3nt: TGTGCCAGCAGCTTAAGTCGGGACACCTACGAGCAGTACTTC
abundance: .; v_gene: TRBV6-5; j_gene: TRBJ1-1; d_gene: .; CDR3aa: CASRSYGSSAGAFF; CDR3nt: TGTGCCAGCAGGTCCTATGGGAGTTCGGCGGGGGCTTTCTTT
abundance: .; v_gene: TRBV6-5; j_gene: TRBJ2-3; d_gene: TRBD1; CDR3aa: CASSRGTAPTDTQYF; CDR3nt: TGTGCCAGCAGCAGGGGGACGGCCCCCACAGATACGCAGTATTTT
abundance: .; v_gene: TRBV3-1/TRBV3-2; j_gene: TRBJ1-6; d_gene: .; CDR3aa: CASSPSGRNSPLHF; CDR3nt: TGTGCCAGCAGCCCCTCAGGGCGTAATTCACCCCTCCACTTT
abundance: .; v_gene: TRBV15; j_gene: TRBJ1-2; d_gene: .; CDR3aa: CATSSGEVQGGYTF; CDR3nt: TGTGCCACCAGCAGTGGAGAGGTACAGGGTGGCTACACCTTC
abundance: .; v_gene: TRBV6-6; j_gene: TRBJ1-4; d_gene: TRBD1; CDR3aa: CASSRQTGGKLFF; CDR3nt: TGTGCCAGCAGTCGCCAGACAGGGGGGAAACTGTTTTTT
abundance: .; v_gene: TRBV7-9; j_gene: TRBJ2-7; d_gene: .; CDR3aa: CASSLARDTTYEQYF; CDR3nt: TGTGCCAGCAGCTTGGCTCGGGACACCACCTACGAGCAGTACTTC
abundance: .; v_gene: TRBV21-1; j_gene: TRBJ1-5; d_gene: .; CDR3aa: CASTGTNEVAKDSNQPQHF; CDR3nt: TGTGCCAGCACCGGGACAAACGAGGTAGCTAAAGATAGCAATCAGCCCCAGCATTTT
abundance: .; v_gene: TRBV6-1; j_gene: TRBJ1-6; d_gene: .; CDR3aa: CASSEPPSNSPLHF; CDR3nt: TGTGCCAGCAGTGAACCTCCATCTAATTCACCCCTCCACTTT
abundance: .; v_gene: TRBV27; j_gene: TRBJ1-2; d_gene: TRBD1; CDR3aa: CASTRTGTGEGYTF; CDR3nt: TGTGCCAGCACTCGCACAGGGACAGGGGAAGGCTACACCTTC
abundance: .; v_gene: TRBV25-1; j_gene: TRBJ1-1; d_gene: TRBD1; CDR3aa: CASSGTGVGLGTEAFF; CDR3nt: TGTGCCAGCAGTGGGACAGGGGTGGGACTCGGGACTGAAGCTTTCTTT
abundance: .; v_gene: TRBV7-6; j_gene: TRBJ1-4; d_gene: .; CDR3aa: CASSGLGVGGEKLFF; CDR3nt: TGTGCCAGCAGCGGGCTGGGCGTAGGGGGTGAAAAACTGTTTTTT
abundance: .; v_gene: TRBV19; j_gene: TRBJ1-5; d_gene: .; CDR3aa: CASSVFARGVSNQPQHF; CDR3nt: TGTGCCAGTAGTGTCTTCGCACGGGGGGTGAGCAATCAGCCCCAGCATTTT
abundance: few; v_gene: TRBV19; j_gene: TRBJ1-5; d_gene: .; CDR3aa: CASSMVLDGSQPQHF; CDR3nt: TGTGCCAGTAGTATGGTTTTAGACGGCTCTCAGCCCCAGCATTTT
abundance: .; v_gene: TRBV11-2; j_gene: TRBJ1-1; d_gene: .; CDR3aa: CASSRAQGSREAFF; CDR3nt: TGTGCCAGCAGCCGTGCTCAGGGGTCCCGTGAAGCTTTCTTT
abundance: .; v_gene: TRBV6-6; j_gene: TRBJ2-1; d_gene: .; CDR3aa: CASSPRWGALGENEQFF; CDR3nt: TGTGCCAGCAGTCCAAGGTGGGGGGCACTGGGAGAAAATGAGCAGTTCTTC
abundance: .; v_gene: TRBV6-5; j_gene: TRBJ1-1; d_gene: TRBD1; CDR3aa: CASRRQGNTEAFF; CDR3nt: TGTGCCAGCAGACGACAGGGGAACACTGAAGCTTTCTTT
abundance: few; v_gene: TRBV7-9; j_gene: TRBJ1-6; d_gene: TRBD1; CDR3aa: CASSYPTGTGSSYNSPLHF; CDR3nt: TGTGCCAGCAGCTACCCTACCGGGACAGGGAGCTCCTATAATTCACCCCTCCACTTT
abundance: .; v_gene: TRBV27; j_gene: TRBJ2-7; d_gene: TRBD2; CDR3aa: CASSYGLAGGLGDEQYF; CDR3nt: TGTGCCAGCAGTTATGGGCTAGCGGGGGGGCTTGGGGACGAGCAGTACTTC
abundance: .; v_gene: TRBV4-1; j_gene: TRBJ2-3; d_gene: .; CDR3aa: CASSQELGNSFHPDTQYF; CDR3nt: TGCGCCAGCAGCCAAGAATTAGGGAACTCCTTCCACCCAGATACGCAGTATTTT
abundance: .; v_gene: TRBV9; j_gene: TRBJ1-1; d_gene: .; CDR3aa: CASSVVGAAEAFF; CDR3nt: TGTGCCAGCAGCGTAGTCGGGGCAGCTGAAGCTTTCTTT
abundance: .; v_gene: TRBV24-1; j_gene: TRBJ2-3; d_gene: TRBD2; CDR3aa: CATSEQGLAGGRGVTQYF; CDR3nt: TGTGCCACCAGTGAGCAGGGACTAGCGGGGGGGCGGGGGGTTACGCAGTATTTT
abundance: .; v_gene: TRBV5-1; j_gene: TRBJ2-5; d_gene: TRBD1; CDR3aa: CASSLGQGETQYF; CDR3nt: TGCGCCAGCAGCTTGGGACAGGGGGAGACCCAGTACTTC
abundance: .; v_gene: TRBV15; j_gene: TRBJ2-1; d_gene: .; CDR3aa: CATSRAGGDYNEQFF; CDR3nt: TGTGCCACCAGCAGAGCAGGGGGGGACTACAATGAGCAGTTCTTC
abundance: .; v_gene: TRBV6-6; j_gene: TRBJ1-2; d_gene: .; CDR3aa: CASSREGYGYTF; CDR3nt: TGTGCCAGCAGTAGGGAAGGCTATGGCTACACCTTC
abundance: .; v_gene: TRBV7-2; j_gene: TRBJ2-5; d_gene: TRBD1; CDR3aa: CASSLAIGTGEETQYF; CDR3nt: TGTGCCAGCAGCCTAGCCATAGGGACAGGGGAAGAGACCCAGTACTTC
abundance: .; v_gene: TRBV30; j_gene: TRBJ2-7; d_gene: .; CDR3aa: CAWSPGVGYEQYF; CDR3nt: TGTGCCTGGAGTCCAGGAGTGGGTTACGAGCAGTACTTC
abundance: .; v_gene: TRBV7-7; j_gene: TRBJ2-2; d_gene: .; CDR3aa: CASSNRANTGELFF; CDR3nt: TGTGCCAGCAGCAATAGGGCGAACACCGGGGAGCTGTTTTTT
abundance: .; v_gene: TRBV5-4; j_gene: TRBJ2-7; d_gene: .; CDR3aa: CASSDGPRDGSYEQYF; CDR3nt: TGTGCCAGCAGCGACGGCCCCAGGGATGGCTCCTACGAGCAGTACTTC
abundance: .; v_gene: TRBV3-1/TRBV3-2; j_gene: TRBJ1-6; d_gene: .; CDR3aa: CASSQDWSGNSPLHF; CDR3nt: TGTGCCAGCAGCCAAGATTGGAGTGGAAATTCACCCCTCCACTTT
abundance: .; v_gene: TRBV11-2; j_gene: TRBJ1-4; d_gene: .; CDR3aa: CASSLAGMGEKLFF; CDR3nt: TGTGCCAGCAGCTTAGCAGGGATGGGGGAAAAACTGTTTTTT
abundance: once; v_gene: TRBV9; j_gene: TRBJ2-3; d_gene: .; CDR3aa: CASSVGLTKSTDTQYF; CDR3nt: TGTGCCAGCAGCGTAGGTCTAACGAAGTCCACAGATACGCAGTATTTT
abundance: .; v_gene: TRBV19; j_gene: TRBJ1-5; d_gene: .; CDR3aa: CASIRELGQPQHF; CDR3nt: TGTGCCAGTATAAGGGAGCTAGGGCAGCCCCAGCATTTT
abundance: .; v_gene: TRBV14; j_gene: TRBJ1-2; d_gene: .; CDR3aa: CASSQVASSVGGYTF; CDR3nt: TGTGCCAGCAGCCAAGTGGCTTCGTCTGTAGGAGGCTACACCTTC